This T cell receptor beta chain is drawn from a study of blood T cell repertoires in COVID-19 (dated by TCRdb to the early 2020s). For context, the study as a whole: Samples from collaborators originated in the United States, Italy and Spain and spanned both the acute and convalescent phases of COVID-19. The prospective study material was composed of cDNA or gDNA derived from T cells, B-cell-depleted T cells, or PBMCs. Deeply sampled blood TCRbeta repertoires from subjects exposed to, actively infected with, or recovered from COVID-19 were included in the dataset. The repertoires were released in a freely available public database meant as a resource for research on the immune response to SARS-CoV-2. The samples were drawn from two sources: the first 160 participants of the ongoing ImmuneRACE study, and approximately 1,300 subjects contributed by 6 global collaborators. A de-identified subject ID, COVID-19 status, age in years and sex were almost always included in the sample metadata. Where available, HLA class I and class II types were obtained from metadata supplied by the sample provider rather than from assay-based typing. Overall study results and their limits: The amount of clinical and demographic metadata varied by source and participant and was provided uncurated.

This clone was observed a few times. The antigen this receptor binds is unknown. No much larger clone exists at a distance of one base, and base qualities are not known. TCRbeta CDR3 regions were amplified from genomic DNA using the immunoSEQ Assay, a bias-controlled multiplex PCR. Per the source publication's procedure: Within the assay, amplification of reference gene primers was used to estimate how many nucleated cells each sample contained. To quantify the absolute abundance of each unique TCRbeta CDR3 rearrangement, sequence reads were collapsed and filtered. Productive Simpson clonality was computed per sample as the square root of Simpson's diversity index over productive rearrangements. What TCRdb holds here is the immuneACCESS table cut down to in-frame rearrangements. Part of the clones is not present; checked against another copy, under half of the missing clones reflect an unresolved V gene, and the others are unexplained. V and J calls and clone size follow that table, whereas D and trimming were derived from the DNA. The sample yields 250,000 to 300,000 clones; around nine tenths were counted once. Together, the top ten hold roughly 10% of the sample.

In Seattle, one collaborating source enrolled patients while the infection was active and tracked those patients longitudinally over the course of disease. Whole blood was collected in K2EDTA tubes by collaborating institutions according to the institutions' own protocols. For TCRbeta analysis, collaborator samples were shipped as frozen whole blood, as isolated PBMCs, or as DNA extracted from either sample type. Reading the germline V gene (reference sequence) gives CDR1 MNHNY and CDR2 SVGAGI. Trimming accounts for 5 bases at V and 5 bases at J, while the number of junction bases matched to no gene is 5. The CDR3 sequence holds 14 residues, the cysteine and phenylalanine included. Solely the CDR3 DNA is kept, with 42 bases framed from the first base.

The chain was built from TRBV6-6 and TRBJ1-4, with TRBD1 identical over 7 junction bases. The sequence derives from a woman aged 70-85 years with COVID-19, enrolled during active disease. Sequenced: peripheral blood. The sequenced DNA is TGTGCCAGCAGTGCAGGGACAGTGAATGAAAAACTGTTTTTT. Translated, it reads CASSAGTVNEKLFF.